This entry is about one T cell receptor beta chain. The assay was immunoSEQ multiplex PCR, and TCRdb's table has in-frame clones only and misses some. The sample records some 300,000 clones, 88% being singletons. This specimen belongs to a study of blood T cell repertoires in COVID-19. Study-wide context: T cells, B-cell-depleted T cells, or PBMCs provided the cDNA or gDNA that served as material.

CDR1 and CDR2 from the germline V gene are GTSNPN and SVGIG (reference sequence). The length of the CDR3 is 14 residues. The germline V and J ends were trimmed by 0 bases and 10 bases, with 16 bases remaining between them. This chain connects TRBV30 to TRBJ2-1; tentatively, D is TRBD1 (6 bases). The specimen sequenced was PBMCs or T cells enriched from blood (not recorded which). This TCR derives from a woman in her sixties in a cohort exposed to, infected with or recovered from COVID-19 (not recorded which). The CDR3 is CAWSVRRGSQEQFF. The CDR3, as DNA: TGTGCCTGGAGTGTACGAAGGGGGTCCCAGGAGCAGTTCTTC.